This TCR beta chain was documented in a study of blood T cell repertoires in COVID-19 (dated by TCRdb to the early 2020s). At the level of the whole study: Samples covering the acute and convalescent phases of COVID-19 were provided by collaborators in the United States, Italy and Spain. Deeply sampled blood TCRbeta repertoires from subjects exposed to, actively infected with, or recovered from COVID-19 were included in the dataset. The sample metadata nearly always contained a de-identified subject ID, COVID-19 status, age in years and sex. Where available, HLA class I and class II types were obtained from metadata supplied by the sample provider rather than from assay-based typing. A freely available public database, intended as a resource for researchers studying the immune response to SARS-CoV-2, is where the repertoires were released. The prospective study material was composed of cDNA or gDNA derived from T cells, B-cell-depleted T cells, or PBMCs. The samples were drawn from the first 160 participants of the ongoing ImmuneRACE study and from roughly 1,300 subjects provided by 6 global collaborators.

Collaborating institutions collected whole blood in K2EDTA tubes following their own protocols. For TCRbeta analysis, collaborators shipped samples in one of three forms: frozen whole blood, isolated PBMCs, or DNA extracted from either of those sample types. The research as a whole found: Clinical and demographic metadata were provided uncurated, with the amount varying by source and participant.

Concerning this clone itself: The specificity of this receptor is unknown. No base quality information exists; no much larger clone differs at one position.

The immunoSEQ Assay, a bias-controlled multiplex PCR, was used to amplify TCRbeta CDR3 regions from genomic DNA. The source study handled its data this way. The number of nucleated cells in each sample was estimated from the amplification of reference gene primers within the assay. Sequence reads were collapsed and filtered to measure the absolute abundance of every unique TCRbeta CDR3 rearrangement. For each sample, productive Simpson clonality was calculated as the square root of Simpson's diversity index across productive rearrangements. Drawn from immuneACCESS, this table holds only the in-frame rearrangements with V and J called that TCRdb kept. Clones are partly lost; checked studies trace under half to an unresolved V gene and leave the rest unexplained. V, J and clone size are taken as reported in that table, and D and trimming were inferred from the DNA itself. Across this sample there are about 62,000 clones, with approximately 86% seen only once. Of the sample, over 0.8% is held by the ten largest clones.

Per the germline V gene, KGHSH is the CDR1 and LQKENI is the CDR2. V loses 8 bases of germline sequence and J loses 0 bases, and the interval between the two ends is 17 bases. The CDR3 covers 16 residues, taking in both the cysteine and the phenylalanine. CDR3 DNA only is kept here, 48 bases in frame from base 1. Here the chain combines TRBV18 and TRBJ1-3; TRBD1 might be the D gene, on 5 matching bases. Sequences were obtained from peripheral blood. This TCR was recovered from a man aged 70-80 years with acute or convalescent COVID-19. CDR3 protein: CASNPGGTSSGNTIYF. The base sequence is TGTGCCAGCAATCCCGGAGGGACGAGCTCTGGAAACACCATATATTTT.